The 25 T cell receptor beta chains listed next were all sequenced from one sample in a study of blood T cell repertoires in COVID-19. Sequenced by immunoSEQ multiplex PCR; TCRdb stores in-frame clones only, minus some. There are around 91,000 clones in the sample; about 85% occur only once, and 9.5% to 15% lies in the top ten. Sequenced input: peripheral blood. These TCRs come from a human donor in a cohort sampled during active COVID-19.

This sequence joins TRBV30 and TRBJ1-2; 9 bases align to TRBD1. Per germline, CDR1 GTSNPN and CDR2 SVGIG (reference sequence). CDR3 size: 14 residues. The ends lost 3 bases at V and 3 bases at J; junction bases unmatched: 5. Here the CDR3 DNA reads TGTGCCTGGAGAGAAACAGGGGGCGACTATGGCTACACCTTC. Its translation: CAWRETGGDYGYTF.

The V gene is TRBV7-6, the J gene TRBJ1-1, with D uncertain. V was shortened by 2 bases and J by 4 bases, with 11 bases between the two germline ends. Germline V CDR1 and CDR2: SGHVS, FNYEAQ. The CDR3 has 14 amino acids. The CDR3 DNA reads as TGTGCCAGCAGCTTAACAAATGGTGTCACTGAAGCTTTCTTT. Translating gives CASSLTNGVTEAFF. The whole variable domain, remainder taken from reference TRBV7-6 and TRBJ1-1, is GAGVSQSPRYKVTKRGQDVALRCDPISGHVSLYWYRQALGQGPEFLTYFNYEAQQDKSGLPNDRFSAERPEGSISTLTIQRTEQRDSAMYRCASSLTNGVTEAFFGQGTRLTVV.

The CDR3 loop reads CASTLKISTEAFF. CDR3 DNA: TGTGCCAGCACCCTAAAAATTTCAACTGAAGCTTTCTTT. The chain uses TRBV12-3 or TRBV12-4 and TRBJ1-1, with D hard to call. V was shortened by 7 bases and J by 5 bases, with 14 bases between the two germline ends. The CDR3 runs 13 residues.

The genes are TRBV4-3 and TRBJ2-3; D possibly corresponds to TRBD2 (5 bases). V was pared by 1 base and J by 4 bases, with 18 bases between. CDR1 is LGHNA and CDR2 is YSLEER in the germline V gene. The CDR3 is 17 amino acids. The DNA for the CDR3 is TGCGCCAGCAGCCAAGCCTCCTACGGCACTAGGGCAGATACGCAGTATTTT. Protein product: CASSQASYGTRADTQYF.

The chain couples TRBV6-5 to TRBJ1-1; TRBD1 agrees at 7 bases. The CDR3 has 14 residues. The trim removed 7 bases at V and 5 bases at J, leaving 10 bases unmatched. Germline V gene lookup returns CDR1 MNHEY and CDR2 SVGAGI. CDR3 sequence reads: CASNPAGGLTEAFF. In DNA form, the CDR3 reads TGTGCCAGCAACCCCGCAGGGGGGTTAACTGAAGCTTTCTTT.

The chain joins TRBV19 to TRBJ1-3; maybe TRBD1 (6 bases). This CDR3 region has 14 residues. CDR1 is LNHDA and CDR2 is SQIVND in the germline V gene (reference sequence). V was pared by 2 bases and J by 2 bases, with 7 bases between. DNA of the CDR3: TGTGCCAGTAGTATACGACAGGCTGGAAACACCATATATTTT. Protein product: CASSIRQAGNTIYF.

V gene TRBV6-1 combines with J gene TRBJ2-7, with no clear D. CDR3 size: 15 residues. V was clipped by 2 bases and J by 2 bases, with 13 bases between them. Germline CDR1 is MNHNS and CDR2 is SASEGT. The CDR3 nucleotides read TGTGCCAGCAGTGAACGACCCACTACAACCTACGAGCAGTACTTC. Translating it yields CASSERPTTTYEQYF.

The V and J genes are TRBV6-2 or TRBV6-3 and TRBJ1-3; the D is unclear. The CDR3 spans 15 residues. V gave up 3 bases and J gave up 0 bases, with 9 bases separating them. Per the germline V gene, CDR1 is MNHEY and CDR2 is SVGEGT. CDR3 sequence: CASSYPSVSGNTIYF. CDR3 DNA: TGTGCCAGCAGTTATCCTTCAGTCTCTGGAAACACCATATATTTT.

Worth noting for this clone: At the DNA level, this CDR3 is encoded by other sequences in the same sample as well. The chain links TRBV6-7 to TRBJ2-2; a possible D gene is TRBD1 (6 bases). TRBV6-7 is labeled an ORF, and its function is uncertain. V was clipped by 1 base and J by 6 bases, with 24 bases between them. The CDR3 loop spans 19 amino acids. CDR3 in DNA: TGTGCCAGCAGTTACTTCCCCAGGGGTATTAGAAACACGGCCGGGGAGCTGTTTTTT. This encodes CASSYFPRGIRNTAGELFF.

The J gene is TRBJ2-2, the V gene TRBV11-3; 10 nucleotides align to TRBD2. CDR3 length equals 14 residues. Germline V gene data show CDR1 as SGHNT and CDR2 as YENEEA. V gave up 11 bases and J gave up 8 bases; unmatched junction bases: 11. CDR3 residues: CAAQGLAGAGELFF. CDR3 in DNA: TGTGCCGCTCAAGGGCTAGCGGGAGCAGGGGAGCTGTTTTTT.

The rearrangement uses TRBV19 and TRBJ1-1; D remains ambiguous. Germline V gives CDR1 LNHDA, CDR2 SQIVND (reference sequence). This CDR3 region has 14 residues. V lost 4 bases and J 0 bases, leaving 9 bases between the germline ends. The chain's CDR3 is CASSKAFLNTEAFF. In DNA form, the CDR3 reads TGTGCCAGTAGTAAAGCGTTCCTGAACACTGAAGCTTTCTTT.

Only one count was recorded for this clone. CDR3: CASNDILTSPLHF. Written as DNA, the CDR3 is TGTGCCAGTAACGACATATTGACTTCACCCCTCCACTTT. V is TRBV19 and J is TRBJ1-6, with D unresolved. V was clipped by 7 bases and J by 9 bases, with 13 bases between them. The length of the CDR3 is 13 residues. Germline V gives CDR1 LNHDA, CDR2 SQIVND (reference sequence).

This clone was detected only a few times. The chain recombines TRBV18 with TRBJ1-5, with 8 bases identical to TRBD1. Unmatched junction bases numbered 5, after V lost 8 bases and J lost 2 bases. Germline V gene data show CDR1 as KGHSH and CDR2 as LQKENI. There are 14 residues in the CDR3. Written as DNA, the CDR3 is TGTGCCAGCACCATGACAGGGGGCAATCAGCCCCAGCATTTT. Translation gives CASTMTGGNQPQHF.

The genes are TRBV9 and TRBJ1-3; D might be TRBD1 (5 bases). Trimming took off 0 bases at V and 3 bases at J, with 10 bases between the two ends. The germline V gene encodes CDR1 SGDLS and CDR2 YYNGEE. This CDR3 is built from 15 residues. The CDR3 bases are TGTGCCAGCAGCGTAGGACGGGGGGATGGAAACACCATATATTTT. Protein: CASSVGRGDGNTIYF.

The rearrangement uses TRBV7-9 and TRBJ1-2; 8 positions match TRBD1. CDR3 length: 13 amino acids. V was pared by 4 bases and J by 8 bases, with 6 bases of the junction left unmatched. CDR1 and CDR2 from the germline V gene are SEHNR and FQNEAQ (reference sequence). Here the CDR3 reads CASSSDRVGGYTF. CDR3 in DNA: TGTGCCAGCAGCTCGGACAGGGTCGGCGGCTACACCTTC. The whole variable domain, remainder taken from reference TRBV7-9 and TRBJ1-2, is DTGVSQNPRHKITKRGQNVTFRCDPISEHNRLYWYRQTLGQGPEFLTYFQNEAQLEKSRLLSDRFSAERPKGSFSTLEIQRTEQGDSAMYLCASSSDRVGGYTFGSGTRLTVV.

This chain connects TRBV18 to TRBJ2-3; TRBD2 is a possible D gene (6 bases). The CDR3 totals 16 residues. The V gene lost 4 bases and the J gene lost 1 base, with 15 bases spanning the gap. Germline CDR1 KGHSH, CDR2 LQKENI. For the CDR3, the DNA is TGTGCCAGCTCACTTTCTAGCGTCTCCGGCACAGATACGCAGTATTTT. It codes for CASSLSSVSGTDTQYF.

This chain joins TRBV9 and TRBJ2-3; 8 bases agree with TRBD1. V dropped 2 bases and J dropped 2; count of bases not matched to a gene: 7. The germline CDR1 and CDR2 sequences are SGDLS and YYNGEE. This CDR3 contains 16 residues. This CDR3 reads CASSVTGAGLTDTQYF. Written as DNA, the CDR3 is TGTGCCAGCAGCGTGACAGGGGCCGGCCTCACAGATACGCAGTATTTT.

The CDR3 here is CASSPTTGSEKLFF. CDR3 in DNA: TGCGCCAGCAGCCCTACGACAGGTTCCGAAAAACTGTTTTTT. V usage is TRBV5-1 and J usage is TRBJ1-4; D may be TRBD1 (6 bases). V was trimmed by 4 bases and J by 8 bases, leaving 15 bases between them. CDR3 length: 14 amino acids. CDR1 is SGHRS and CDR2 is YFSETQ in the germline V gene.

The rearrangement links TRBV12-3 or TRBV12-4 to TRBJ2-7; D is possibly TRBD2 (6 bases). The ends were cut back, 3 bases at V and 9 bases at J, with 9 bases in the middle. The CDR3 spans 11 residues. CDR3 DNA sequence: TGTGCCAGCAGTTTGGTTAGCGGGCAGTACTTC. Residues: CASSLVSGQYF.

The chain is built from TRBV4-3 and TRBJ2-1; 11 nucleotides match TRBD2. Unmatched junction bases numbered 4, after V lost 6 bases and J lost 6 bases. The CDR3 is made up of 14 amino acids. In germline, CDR1 is LGHNA, CDR2 YSLEER. The CDR3 is CASRTSGTSNEQFF. CDR3 DNA: TGCGCCAGCAGGACTAGCGGGACCTCCAATGAGCAGTTCTTC.

This chain joins TRBV6-1 and TRBJ2-1; 10 bases match TRBD2. Looked up from germline, CDR1 is MNHNS and CDR2 is SASEGT. V was pared by 4 bases and J by 4 bases, with 7 bases of the junction left unmatched. This CDR3 is built from 16 residues. CDR3 bases: TGTGCCAGCAGTGCTCCTAGCGGGAGAAGTTACAATGAGCAGTTCTTC. Translating it yields CASSAPSGRSYNEQFF.

V gene TRBV27 combines with J gene TRBJ2-4, with TRBD1 as a possible D gene (6 bases). The CDR3 covers 14 residues. Germline V gene sequence: CDR1 MNHEY, CDR2 SMNVEV (reference sequence). The ends were cut back, 4 bases at V and 6 bases at J, with 13 bases in the middle. CDR3 amino acids: CASSYSGARNIQYF. In DNA, the CDR3 is TGTGCCAGCAGTTACTCAGGGGCTAGAAACATTCAGTACTTC.

This chain joins TRBV19 and TRBJ1-6, with a tentative D call TRBD1 (5 bases). The germline V gene encodes CDR1 LNHDA and CDR2 SQIVND (reference sequence). This CDR3 is 15 amino acids long. V dropped 3 bases and J dropped 5 bases, with 11 bases sitting between them. CDR3: CASSIWGVHNSPLHF. CDR3 nucleotides: TGTGCCAGTAGTATTTGGGGCGTTCATAATTCACCCCTCCACTTT.

The rearrangement joins TRBV28 to TRBJ2-7; D not certain. The CDR3 runs to 12 residues. The germline V gene encodes CDR1 MDHEN and CDR2 SYDVKM. V lost 5 bases to trimming and J lost 0 bases, with 5 bases between them. CDR3 protein: CASSTDSYEQYF. The CDR3 DNA sequence: TGTGCCAGCAGTACAGACTCCTACGAGCAGTACTTC.

The gene calls are TRBV11-2 and TRBJ2-5, with no clear D. Trimming left V 5 bases short and J 3 bases short, with 22 bases between. The germline CDR1 and CDR2 sequences are SGHAT and FQNNGV. The length of the CDR3 is 17 residues. The CDR3 reads CASSKNNPGTPEETQYF. DNA of the CDR3: TGTGCCAGCAGCAAAAATAACCCAGGTACCCCCGAAGAGACCCAGTACTTC.